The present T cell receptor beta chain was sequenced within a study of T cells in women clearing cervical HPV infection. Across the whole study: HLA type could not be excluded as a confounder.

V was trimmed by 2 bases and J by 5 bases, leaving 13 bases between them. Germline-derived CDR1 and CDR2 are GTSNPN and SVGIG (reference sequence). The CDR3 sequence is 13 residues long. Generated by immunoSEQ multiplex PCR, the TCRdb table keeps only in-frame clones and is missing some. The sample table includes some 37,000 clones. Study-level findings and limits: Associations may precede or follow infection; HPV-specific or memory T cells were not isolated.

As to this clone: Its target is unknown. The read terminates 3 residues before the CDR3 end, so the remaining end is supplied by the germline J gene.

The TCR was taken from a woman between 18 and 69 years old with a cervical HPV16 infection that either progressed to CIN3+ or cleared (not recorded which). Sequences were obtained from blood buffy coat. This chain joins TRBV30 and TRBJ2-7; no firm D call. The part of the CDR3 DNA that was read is TGTGCCTGGAGTAGGCCCCCAGACAACGAG. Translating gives CAWSRPPDNE. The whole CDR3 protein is CAWSRPPDNEQYF.